The 15 T cell receptor beta chains below come from one sample, sequenced in a study of cytomegalovirus exposure and HLA in healthy donors. Primers for the PCR totalled 60 Vbeta and 13 Jbeta. Generated by immunoSEQ multiplex PCR, the TCRdb table keeps only in-frame clones and is missing some. The sample records 85,000 to 120,000 clones, about 71% being singletons. Material: PBMCs. Receptors were obtained from a boy between 10 and 17 years old in good health and CMV-seronegative.

The chain combines TRBV7-2 with TRBJ2-7; TRBD1 matches 7 bases. CDR1 and CDR2 from the germline V gene are SGHTA and FQGNSA. This CDR3 is built from 14 residues. V shed 5 bases, J shed 3 bases, and the junction held 7 bases outside the gene matches. In nucleotides, the CDR3 is TGTGCCAGCAGCCGAAACAGGGGTGGCTACGAGCAGTACTTC. Residues: CASSRNRGGYEQYF. The whole variable domain, remainder taken from reference TRBV7-2 and TRBJ2-7, is GAGVSQSPSNKVTEKGKDVELRCDPISGHTALYWYRQSLGQGLEFLIYFQGNSAPDKSGLPSDRFSAERTGGSVSTLTIQRTQQEDSAVYLCASSRNRGGYEQYFGPGTRLTVT.

This chain connects TRBV4-1 to TRBJ1-3; D gene uncertain. This CDR3 has 15 amino acids. Trimming took 2 bases from V and 3 from J, leaving 11 bases between them. From germline, CDR1 is MGHRA and CDR2 YSYEKL. In DNA form, the CDR3 reads TGCGCCAGCAGCCAACTCATAACAATTGGAAACACCATATATTTT. Protein product: CASSQLITIGNTIYF.

The sample holds a few counts of this clone. The rearrangement links TRBV5-6 to TRBJ2-3; 10 nucleotides line up with TRBD1. The CDR3 length is 15 residues. J lost 3 bases, V lost 3 bases, and 4 bases had no gene match. Germline lookup yields CDR1 SGHDT and CDR2 YYEEEE. CDR3 nucleotide sequence: TGTGCCAGCAGCTCTCCGGGACAGGGGACAGATACGCAGTATTTT. This encodes CASSSPGQGTDTQYF.

The V call is TRBV10-1, the J call TRBJ2-7; D unresolved. This CDR3 spans 13 amino acids. CDR1 is WNHNN and CDR2 is SYGVQD in the germline V gene (reference sequence). Deletions cut 2 bases from V and 0 bases from J, with 5 bases between. CDR3 nucleotide sequence: TGCGCCAGCAGTGAGGCGGACTCCTACGAGCAGTACTTC. As protein: CASSEADSYEQYF.

The chain recombines TRBV9 with TRBJ2-1; TRBD2 matches at 11 bases. Trimming at V came to 3 bases and at J to 4 bases, leaving 3 bases not matched to a gene. Germline lookup yields CDR1 SGDLS and CDR2 YYNGEE. CDR3 length equals 15 residues. The CDR3 sequence is CASSGPSGGYNEQFF. The CDR3 DNA is TGTGCCAGCAGCGGCCCTAGCGGGGGGTACAATGAGCAGTTCTTC.

A single count supports this clone. This chain connects TRBV27 to TRBJ1-6, with TRBD1 matching over 9 bases. The germline V gene encodes CDR1 MNHEY and CDR2 SMNVEV (reference sequence). The CDR3 is 16 residues long. V was clipped by 7 bases and J by 5 bases; unmatched bases: 9. CDR3 bases: TGTGCCAGCACCTACAGGGGGCTTTCCGATAATTCACCCCTCCACTTT. Translation gives CASTYRGLSDNSPLHF.

This chain joins TRBV5-4 and TRBJ2-5; 10 nucleotides match TRBD2. Per the germline V gene, CDR1 is SGHNT and CDR2 is YYREEE (reference sequence). After removal of 3 bases from V and 7 bases from J, the junction contained 9 bases not matched to a gene. The CDR3 runs to 15 residues. The CDR3 coding sequence is TGTGCCAGCAGCTCCCTAGCGGGGGCCGAGGGGACCCAGTACTTC. This sequence encodes CASSSLAGAEGTQYF.

The chain uses TRBV10-3 and TRBJ1-5; D not certain. This CDR3 region has 13 residues. Trimming shortened V by 0 bases and J by 5 bases, and 5 bases separated the two germline ends. Germline V lookup: CDR1 ENHRY, CDR2 SYGVKD. The CDR3: CAISESEDQPQHF. CDR3 in DNA: TGTGCCATCAGTGAGTCGGAGGATCAGCCCCAGCATTTT.

This chain joins TRBV27 and TRBJ1-1; 9 positions agree with TRBD1. V shed 4 bases and J 7 bases; nucleotides not matched to a gene: 7. Per germline, CDR1 MNHEY and CDR2 SMNVEV (reference sequence). CDR3 length equals 14 residues. The CDR3 DNA reads TGTGCCAGCAGTTGGGACAGGGCAAGCCTTGAAGCTTTCTTT. This encodes CASSWDRASLEAFF.

The chain recombines TRBV5-6 with TRBJ1-2; no clear D. The CDR3 is made up of 13 amino acids. Germline lookup yields CDR1 SGHDT and CDR2 YYEEEE. The germline V and J ends were trimmed by 2 bases and 4 bases, with 9 bases remaining between them. The CDR3 sequence is CASSFWGVYGYTF. The CDR3 nucleotides are TGTGCCAGCAGCTTTTGGGGAGTCTATGGCTACACCTTC.

The chain links TRBV5-6 to TRBJ1-1, with TRBD1 as a possible D gene (5 bases). V lost 5 bases to trimming and J lost 1 base, with 9 bases between them. CDR3 length: 13 residues. Germline CDR1 and CDR2: SGHDT and YYEEEE. The CDR3 nucleotides read TGTGCCAGCAGTTTACAGGCGAACACTGAAGCTTTCTTT. Translation: CASSLQANTEAFF.

J is TRBJ1-6 and V is TRBV30, with D hard to call. V lost 0 bases and J 7 bases, leaving 10 bases between the germline ends. The germline CDR1 and CDR2 sequences are GTSNPN and SVGIG (reference sequence). The CDR3 covers 14 residues. DNA for the CDR3: TGTGCCTGGAGTGTAAATTTCGGGAATTCACCCCTCCACTTT. It encodes CAWSVNFGNSPLHF.

This clone was picked up a small number of times. The V call is TRBV7-8, the J call TRBJ2-2, with 9 bases lining up with TRBD2. The V and J ends lost 2 bases and 0 bases, in that order; junction bases with no gene match: 7. The length of the CDR3 is 18 residues. Germline CDR1 reads SGHVS; CDR2 reads FQNEAQ. The DNA for the CDR3 is TGTGCCAGCAGCTTATGGTGGGTAGCGGGAGCGAACACCGGGGAGCTGTTTTTT. Its translation is CASSLWWVAGANTGELFF.

As DNA, the CDR3 is TGTGCCAGCAGTGAAGCGTCAGGGGTTTATGGCTACACCTTC. Translated: CASSEASGVYGYTF. This rearrangement joins TRBV6-1 to TRBJ1-2, with a possible D match to TRBD1 (6 bases). Germline CDR1 and CDR2: MNHNS and SASEGT. The CDR3 length is 14 residues. The V gene lost 0 bases and the J gene lost 5 bases, with 10 bases spanning the gap.

The V gene is TRBV7-2, the J gene TRBJ2-4; weak D call: TRBD2 (5 bases). Germline CDR1 reads SGHTA; CDR2 reads FQGNSA. Deletions cut 1 base from V and 1 base from J, with 8 bases between. This CDR3 has 15 amino acids. Written as DNA, the CDR3 is TGTGCCAGCAGCTTAGTAGGGAGTGCCAAAAACATTCAGTACTTC. Residues: CASSLVGSAKNIQYF.